This T cell receptor (beta chain) was identified during a study of cytotoxic CD8 clonotypes in ibrutinib-treated CLL. Background on the study: Outcomes included 24 partial and 2 complete responses; after median approximately six years, approximately 14 stayed remitted and around 12 progressed. The response samples were taken once patients had been treated for a median of around twelve months, range 6 to 36. General study points: Clonality went up at ibrutinib response and then declined back toward baseline at progression. Treatment left the uncommon public clonotypes either contracted or stable in frequency.

Concerning this clone: Its target is unknown.

This CDR3 is 14 amino acids long. Germline CDR1 reads MNHEY; CDR2 reads SVGAGI. V lost 7 bases, J lost 3 bases, and 16 bases lay in between. Measured with immunoSEQ multiplex PCR; TCRdb has only the in-frame clones, and not every one. The sample yields fewer than 300,000 clones, around 76% seen once. This receptor was identified in a human donor with chronic lymphocytic leukemia. The chain employs TRBV6-5 and TRBJ2-7, with D perhaps matching TRBD2 (7 bases). The material sequenced was PBMCs, taken at disease progression, from a patient treated with ibrutinib. The CDR3 DNA is TGTGCCAGCACCAGAGGGGGGGGGCACTACGAGCAGTACTTC. It translates to CASTRGGGHYEQYF.